This T cell receptor (beta chain) was identified during a study of cytomegalovirus exposure and HLA in healthy donors. Study-wide results and limits: For cytomegalovirus status, the classifier reportedly gave diagnoses with high specificity and sensitivity. Some highly shared sequence variants likely arose as a pipeline artifact. In a later analysis, HLA-associated TCR beta chains were more clonally expanded than equally common others. Across donors, most TCRs were seen rarely, yet some public ones were widespread.

Comment on this clone: The antigen is undetermined.

Both 60 Vbeta primers and 13 Jbeta primers went into the PCR. TCRdb's table, derived via immunoSEQ multiplex PCR, lists solely in-frame clones and lacks some. The sample contains approximately 220,000 clones, over 65% of which appear only once. Germline-derived CDR1 and CDR2 are SGHRS and YFSETQ. The length of the CDR3 is 14 residues. V lost 4 bases and J lost 3; bases outside the gene matches: 3. The receptor was derived from a man younger than 35 in good health and CMV-seronegative. The chain has TRBV5-1 and TRBJ1-4; TRBD1 agrees at 7 bases. Sequencing was done on a sample of PBMCs. The CDR3 is CASSPGQSNEKLFF. Here the CDR3 DNA reads TGCGCCAGCAGCCCGGGACAGTCTAATGAAAAACTGTTTTTT.